This T cell receptor beta chain is from a study of blood T cell repertoires in COVID-19. Study summary: The study drew acute and convalescent COVID-19 samples from the United States, Italy and Spain.

In the original analysis: Reference gene primer amplification gave nucleated cell count estimates. Clones were read by immunoSEQ multiplex PCR, and TCRdb kept only the in-frame ones, dropping some. V, J and clone size are taken as reported in that table, and D and trimming were inferred from the DNA itself. The table records fewer than 250,000 clones, roughly 81% of them present only once. Material: peripheral blood. The TCR was taken from a woman in her forties or fifties with active or convalescent COVID-19.

The CDR3 is CASSRGASEAFF. The DNA of the CDR3 is TGCGCCAGCAGCCGAGGAGCCTCTGAAGCTTTCTTT. The chain combines TRBV5-1 with TRBJ1-1; D ambiguous. V lost 4 bases to trimming and J lost 6 bases, with 10 bases between them. The CDR3 spans 12 residues. Germline-derived CDR1 and CDR2 are SGHRS and YFSETQ. Full variable domain (missing parts from reference TRBV5-1 and TRBJ1-1): KAGVTQTPRYLIKTRGQQVTLSCSPISGHRSVSWYQQTPGQGLQFLFEYFSETQRNKGNFPGRFSGRQFSNSRSEMNVSTLELGDSALYLCASSRGASEAFFGQGTRLTVV.